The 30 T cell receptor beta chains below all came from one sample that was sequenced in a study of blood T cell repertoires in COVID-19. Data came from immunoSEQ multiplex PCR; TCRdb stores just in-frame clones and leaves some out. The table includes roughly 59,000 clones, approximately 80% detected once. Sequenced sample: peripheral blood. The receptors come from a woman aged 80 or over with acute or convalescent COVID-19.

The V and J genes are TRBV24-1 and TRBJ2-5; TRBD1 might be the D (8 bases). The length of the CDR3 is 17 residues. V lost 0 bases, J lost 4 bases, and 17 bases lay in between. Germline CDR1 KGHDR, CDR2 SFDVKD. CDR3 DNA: TGTGCCACCAGTGATTTGCCTCAGGGGGCGGGGGCAGAGACCCAGTACTTC. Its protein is CATSDLPQGAGAETQYF.

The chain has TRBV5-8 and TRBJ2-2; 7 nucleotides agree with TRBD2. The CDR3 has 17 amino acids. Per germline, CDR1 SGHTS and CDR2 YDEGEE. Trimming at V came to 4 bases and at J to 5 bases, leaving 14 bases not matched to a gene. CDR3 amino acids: CASSRLGSGGRTGELFF. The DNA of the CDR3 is TGTGCCAGCAGCCGACTCGGTTCGGGGGGTCGAACCGGGGAGCTGTTTTTT.

The CDR3 coding sequence is TGTGCCAGCACCCCGACCGAGGGGGTTAATTCACCCCTCCACTTT. Translation gives CASTPTEGVNSPLHF. The V gene is TRBV28, the J gene TRBJ1-6, with D possibly being TRBD1 (6 bases). Trimming took 7 bases from V and 6 from J, leaving 16 bases between them. The CDR3 totals 15 residues. In germline, CDR1 is MDHEN, CDR2 SYDVKM.

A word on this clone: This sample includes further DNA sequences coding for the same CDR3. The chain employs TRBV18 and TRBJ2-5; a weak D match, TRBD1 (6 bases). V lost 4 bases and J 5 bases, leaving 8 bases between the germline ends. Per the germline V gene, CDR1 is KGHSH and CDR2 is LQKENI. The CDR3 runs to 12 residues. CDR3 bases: TGTGCCAGCTCACGTGACAGGGAGACCCAGTACTTC. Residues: CASSRDRETQYF.

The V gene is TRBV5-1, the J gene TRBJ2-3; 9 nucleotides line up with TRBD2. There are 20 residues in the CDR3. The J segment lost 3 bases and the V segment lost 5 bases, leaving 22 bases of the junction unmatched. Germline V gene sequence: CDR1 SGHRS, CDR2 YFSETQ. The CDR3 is CASRRRGGLNSGGWTDTQYF. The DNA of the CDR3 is TGCGCCAGCAGGAGGCGGGGGGGCCTGAATTCGGGAGGTTGGACAGATACGCAGTATTTT.

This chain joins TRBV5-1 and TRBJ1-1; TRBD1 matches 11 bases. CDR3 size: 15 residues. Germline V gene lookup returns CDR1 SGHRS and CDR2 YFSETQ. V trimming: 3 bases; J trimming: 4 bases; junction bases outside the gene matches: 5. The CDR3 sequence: CASSSPGTGGTEAFF. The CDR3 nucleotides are TGCGCCAGCAGCTCGCCCGGGACAGGGGGCACTGAAGCTTTCTTT.

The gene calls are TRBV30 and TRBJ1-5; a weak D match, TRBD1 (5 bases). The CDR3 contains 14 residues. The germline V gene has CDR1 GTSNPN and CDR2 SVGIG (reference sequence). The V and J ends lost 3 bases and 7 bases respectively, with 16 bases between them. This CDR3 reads CAWRGRGRNQPQHF. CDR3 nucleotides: TGTGCCTGGAGAGGGCGGGGGAGAAACCAGCCCCAGCATTTT. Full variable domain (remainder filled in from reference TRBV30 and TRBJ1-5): SQTIHQWPATLVQPVGSPLSLECTVEGTSNPNLYWYRQAAGRGLQLLFYSVGIGQISSEVPQNLSASRPQDRQFILSSKKLLLSDSGFYLCAWRGRGRNQPQHFGDGTRLSIL.

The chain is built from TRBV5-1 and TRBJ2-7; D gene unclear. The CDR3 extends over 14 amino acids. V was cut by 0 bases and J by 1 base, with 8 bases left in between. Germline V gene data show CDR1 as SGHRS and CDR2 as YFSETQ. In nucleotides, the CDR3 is TGCGCCAGCAGCTTGGAAACAGTTTCCTACGAGCAGTACTTC. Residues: CASSLETVSYEQYF.

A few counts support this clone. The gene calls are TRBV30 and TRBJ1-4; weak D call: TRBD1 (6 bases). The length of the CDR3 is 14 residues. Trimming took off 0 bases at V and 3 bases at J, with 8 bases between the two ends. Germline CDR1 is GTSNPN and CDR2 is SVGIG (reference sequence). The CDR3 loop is CAWSVGGANEKLFF. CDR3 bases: TGTGCCTGGAGTGTAGGGGGTGCTAATGAAAAACTGTTTTTT.

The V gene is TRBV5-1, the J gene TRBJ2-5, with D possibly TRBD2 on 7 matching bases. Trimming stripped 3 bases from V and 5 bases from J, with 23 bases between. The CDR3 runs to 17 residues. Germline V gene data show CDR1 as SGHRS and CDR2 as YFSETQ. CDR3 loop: CASSWGGRQSDWETQYF. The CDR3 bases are TGCGCCAGCAGCTGGGGGGGGCGACAGTCCGACTGGGAGACCCAGTACTTC.

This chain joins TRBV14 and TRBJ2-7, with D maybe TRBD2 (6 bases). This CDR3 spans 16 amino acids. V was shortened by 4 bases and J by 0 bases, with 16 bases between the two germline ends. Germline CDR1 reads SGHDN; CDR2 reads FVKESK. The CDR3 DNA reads TGTGCCAGCAGCCGCGCCCGGGGGACGGGCTCCTACGAGCAGTACTTC. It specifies CASSRARGTGSYEQYF. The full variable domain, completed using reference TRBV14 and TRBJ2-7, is EAGVTQFPSHSVIEKGQTVTLRCDPISGHDNLYWYRRVMGKEIKFLLHFVKESKQDESGMPNNRFLAERTGGTYSTLKVQPAELEDSGVYFCASSRARGTGSYEQYFGPGTRLTVT.

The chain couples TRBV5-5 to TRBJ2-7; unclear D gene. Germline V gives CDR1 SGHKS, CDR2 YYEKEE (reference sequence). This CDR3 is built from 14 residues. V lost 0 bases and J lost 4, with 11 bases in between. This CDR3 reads CASSLGSGYYEQYF. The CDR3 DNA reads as TGTGCCAGCAGCTTGGGGTCAGGATATTACGAGCAGTACTTC.

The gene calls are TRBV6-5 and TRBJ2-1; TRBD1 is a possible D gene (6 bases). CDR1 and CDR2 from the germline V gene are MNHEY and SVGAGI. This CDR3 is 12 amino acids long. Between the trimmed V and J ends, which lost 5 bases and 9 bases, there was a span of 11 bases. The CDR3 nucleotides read TGTGCCAGCAGTCCAGGGGTGGGTGAGCAGTTCTTC. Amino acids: CASSPGVGEQFF.

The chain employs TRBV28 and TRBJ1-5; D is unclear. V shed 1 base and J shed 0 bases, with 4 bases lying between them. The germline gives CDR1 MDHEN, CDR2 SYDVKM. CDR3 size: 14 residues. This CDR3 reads CASSLSVSNQPQHF. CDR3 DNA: TGTGCCAGCAGTTTATCGGTTAGCAATCAGCCCCAGCATTTT.

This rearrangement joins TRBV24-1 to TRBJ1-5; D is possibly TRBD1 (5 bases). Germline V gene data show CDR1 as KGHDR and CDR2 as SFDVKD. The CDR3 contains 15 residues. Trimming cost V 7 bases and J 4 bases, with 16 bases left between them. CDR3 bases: TGTGCCACCAGGAGAAATGTTGGGGGGAATCAGCCCCAGCATTTT. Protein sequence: CATRRNVGGNQPQHF.

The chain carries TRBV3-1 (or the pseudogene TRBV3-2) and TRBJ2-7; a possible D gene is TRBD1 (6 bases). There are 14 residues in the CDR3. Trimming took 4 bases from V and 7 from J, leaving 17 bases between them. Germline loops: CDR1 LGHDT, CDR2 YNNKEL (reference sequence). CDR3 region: CASSPTRTVREQYF. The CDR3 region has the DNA TGTGCCAGCAGCCCAACTCGGACAGTCCGGGAGCAGTACTTC.

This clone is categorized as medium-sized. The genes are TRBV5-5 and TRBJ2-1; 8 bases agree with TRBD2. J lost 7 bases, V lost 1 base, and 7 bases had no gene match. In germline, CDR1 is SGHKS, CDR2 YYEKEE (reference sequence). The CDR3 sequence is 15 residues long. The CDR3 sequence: CASSLRGGGWNEQFF. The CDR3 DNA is TGTGCCAGCAGCTTGCGTGGCGGGGGGTGGAATGAGCAGTTCTTC.

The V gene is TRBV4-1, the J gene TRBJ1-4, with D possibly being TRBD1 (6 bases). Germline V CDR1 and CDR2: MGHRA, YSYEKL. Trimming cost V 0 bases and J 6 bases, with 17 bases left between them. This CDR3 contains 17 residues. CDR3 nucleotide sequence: TGCGCCAGCAGCCAAGATGGCCCCAGGGGAGGGGATGAAAAACTGTTTTTT. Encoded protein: CASSQDGPRGGDEKLFF.

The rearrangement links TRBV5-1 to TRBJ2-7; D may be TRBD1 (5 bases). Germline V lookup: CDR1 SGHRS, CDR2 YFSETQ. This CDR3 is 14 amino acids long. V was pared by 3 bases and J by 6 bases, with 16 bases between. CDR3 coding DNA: TGCGCCAGCAGCTGGGGCATACAGGCGCCCGAGCAGTACTTC. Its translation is CASSWGIQAPEQYF.

CDR3 sequence: CASSPGLAITSYEQYF. CDR3 bases: TGTGCCAGCAGCCCGGGACTAGCGATTACTTCCTACGAGCAGTACTTC. The genes are TRBV14 and TRBJ2-7; 10 bases align to TRBD2. Trimming cost V 4 bases and J 1 base; bases outside gene matches: 7. The CDR3 is 16 residues long. The germline V gene encodes CDR1 SGHDN and CDR2 FVKESK.

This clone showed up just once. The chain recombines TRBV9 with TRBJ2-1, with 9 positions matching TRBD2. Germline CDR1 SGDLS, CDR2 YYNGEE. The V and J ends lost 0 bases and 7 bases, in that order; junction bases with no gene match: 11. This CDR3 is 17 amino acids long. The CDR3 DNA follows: TGTGCCAGCAGCGTAGCTACATCGTCTAGCGGGGTGAATGAGCAGTTCTTC. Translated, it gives CASSVATSSSGVNEQFF.

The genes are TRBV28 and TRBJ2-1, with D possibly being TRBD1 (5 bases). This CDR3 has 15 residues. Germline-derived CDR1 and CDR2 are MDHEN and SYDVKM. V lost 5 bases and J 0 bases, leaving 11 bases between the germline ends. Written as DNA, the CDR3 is TGTGCCAGCAGTCCCCCCAGGGACTCCTACAATGAGCAGTTCTTC. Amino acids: CASSPPRDSYNEQFF.

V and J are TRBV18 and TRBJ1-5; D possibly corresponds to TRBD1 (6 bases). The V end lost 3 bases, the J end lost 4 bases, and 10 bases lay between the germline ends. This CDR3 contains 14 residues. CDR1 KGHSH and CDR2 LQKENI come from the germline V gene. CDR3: CASSPYQGNQPQHF. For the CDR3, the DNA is TGTGCCAGCTCACCGTACCAGGGGAATCAGCCCCAGCATTTT.

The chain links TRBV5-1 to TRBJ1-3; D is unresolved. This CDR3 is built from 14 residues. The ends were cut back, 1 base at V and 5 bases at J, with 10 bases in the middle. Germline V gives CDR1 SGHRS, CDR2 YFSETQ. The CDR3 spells CASSLPGSRNTIYF. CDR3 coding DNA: TGCGCCAGCAGCTTGCCGGGGTCGAGAAACACCATATATTTT.

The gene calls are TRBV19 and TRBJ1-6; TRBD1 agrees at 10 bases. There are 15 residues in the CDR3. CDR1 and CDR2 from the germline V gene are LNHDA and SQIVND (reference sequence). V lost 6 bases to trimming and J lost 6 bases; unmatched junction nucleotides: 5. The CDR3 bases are TGTGCCAGTAGCCCCGGGGACAGGGGTAATTCACCCCTCCACTTT. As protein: CASSPGDRGNSPLHF.

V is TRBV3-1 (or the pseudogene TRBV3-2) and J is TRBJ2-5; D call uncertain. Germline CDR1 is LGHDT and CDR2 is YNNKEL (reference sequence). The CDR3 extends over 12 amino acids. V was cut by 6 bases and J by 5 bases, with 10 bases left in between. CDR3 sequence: CASRGPGETQYF. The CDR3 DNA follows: TGTGCCAGCAGGGGCCCTGGGGAGACCCAGTACTTC.

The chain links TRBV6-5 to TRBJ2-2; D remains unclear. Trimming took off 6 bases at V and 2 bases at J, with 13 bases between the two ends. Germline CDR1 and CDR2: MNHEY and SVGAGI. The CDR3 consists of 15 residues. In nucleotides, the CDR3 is TGTGCCAGCAGCCTGCGATGGGCTAACACCGGGGAGCTGTTTTTT. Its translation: CASSLRWANTGELFF.

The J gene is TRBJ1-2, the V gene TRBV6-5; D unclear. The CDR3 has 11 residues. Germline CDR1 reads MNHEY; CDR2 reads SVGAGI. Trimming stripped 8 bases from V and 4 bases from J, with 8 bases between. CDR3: CASHSPYGYTF. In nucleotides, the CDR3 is TGTGCCAGCCACTCACCCTATGGCTACACCTTC.

The CDR3 DNA sequence: TGCGCCAGCAGTGATACCCCGACAGGGTCGGGGGACACTGAAGCTTTCTTT. It specifies CASSDTPTGSGDTEAFF. The genes are TRBV10-1 and TRBJ1-1, with 7 nucleotides matching TRBD1. V was pared by 3 bases and J by 3 bases, with 13 bases of the junction left unmatched. The germline gives CDR1 WNHNN, CDR2 SYGVQD (reference sequence). The CDR3 runs to 17 residues.

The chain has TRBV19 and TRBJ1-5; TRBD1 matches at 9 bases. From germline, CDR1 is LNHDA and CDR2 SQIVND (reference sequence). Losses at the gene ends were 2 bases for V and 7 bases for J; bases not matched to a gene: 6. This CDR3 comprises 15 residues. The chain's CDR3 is CASSIRGQGSQPQHF. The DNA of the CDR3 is TGTGCCAGTAGTATAAGAGGACAGGGGTCCCAGCCCCAGCATTTT. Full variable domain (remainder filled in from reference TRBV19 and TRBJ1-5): DGGITQSPKYLFRKEGQNVTLSCEQNLNHDAMYWYRQDPGQGLRLIYYSQIVNDFQKGDIAEGYSVSREKKESFPLTVTSAQKNPTAFYLCASSIRGQGSQPQHFGDGTRLSIL.